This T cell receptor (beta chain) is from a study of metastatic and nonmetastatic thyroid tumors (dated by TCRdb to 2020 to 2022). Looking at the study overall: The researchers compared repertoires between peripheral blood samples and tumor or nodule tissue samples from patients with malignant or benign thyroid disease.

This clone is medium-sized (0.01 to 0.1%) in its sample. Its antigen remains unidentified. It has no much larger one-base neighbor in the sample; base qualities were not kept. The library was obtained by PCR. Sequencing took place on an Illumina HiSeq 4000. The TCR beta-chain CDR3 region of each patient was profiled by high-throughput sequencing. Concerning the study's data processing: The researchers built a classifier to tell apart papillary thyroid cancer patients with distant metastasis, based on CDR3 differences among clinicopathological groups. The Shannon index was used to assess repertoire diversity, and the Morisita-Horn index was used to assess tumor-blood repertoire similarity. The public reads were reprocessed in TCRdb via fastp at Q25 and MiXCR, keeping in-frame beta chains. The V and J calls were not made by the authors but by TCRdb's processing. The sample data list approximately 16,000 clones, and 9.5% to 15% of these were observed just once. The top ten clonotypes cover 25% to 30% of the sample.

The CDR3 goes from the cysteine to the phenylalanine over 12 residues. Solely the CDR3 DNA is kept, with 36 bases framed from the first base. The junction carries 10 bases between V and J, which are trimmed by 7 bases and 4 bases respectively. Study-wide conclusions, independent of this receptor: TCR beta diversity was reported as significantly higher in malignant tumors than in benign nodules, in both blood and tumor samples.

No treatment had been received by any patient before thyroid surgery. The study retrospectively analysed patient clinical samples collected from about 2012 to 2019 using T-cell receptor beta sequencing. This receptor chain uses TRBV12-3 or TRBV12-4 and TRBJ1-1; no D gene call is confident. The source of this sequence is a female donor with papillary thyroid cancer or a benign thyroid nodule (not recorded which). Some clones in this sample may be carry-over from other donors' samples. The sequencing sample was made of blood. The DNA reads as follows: TGTGCCAGCATGAGGGATTCCACTGAAGCTTTCTTT. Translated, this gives CASMRDSTEAFF.